What follows is one T cell receptor beta chain and its context. TCRdb's copy holds only in-frame clones and misses some; the assay was immunoSEQ multiplex PCR. The profile shows over 300,000 clones, around 85% of them singletons. This sample was taken from a study of blood T cell repertoires in COVID-19. This CDR3 is 15 amino acids long. The ends were cut back, 4 bases at V and 8 bases at J, with 18 bases in the middle. Germline-derived CDR1 and CDR2 are SGDLS and YYNGEE. This TCR came from a man between 25 and 39 years old who had recovered from COVID-19. Sequenced input: PBMCs or T cells enriched from blood (not recorded which). This chain joins TRBV9 and TRBJ1-4, with D tentatively TRBD1 (6 bases). This CDR3 is CASSPMGGGEEKLFF. CDR3 in DNA: TGTGCCAGCAGCCCAATGGGAGGGGGGGAGGAAAAACTGTTTTTT.